The T cell receptor beta chain described here comes from a study of CD8 T cells in ankylosing spondylitis. This clonotype was detected many times. What it binds is unknown. The study's findings and limits: In synovial fluid and blood from reactive arthritis, some motif variants were previously reported.

TCRdb fed the 5' RACE reads into MiXCR, producing one record per CDR3 protein. In the table there are around 250,000 distinct CDR3 sequences, 18% of which are singletons. This CDR3 comprises 14 residues. CDR1 is SEHNR, CDR2 FQNEAQ, per germline (reference sequence). J was trimmed by 4 bases and V by 6 bases; bases with no gene match: 6. Sequenced input: blood, either unsorted or a sorted T cell fraction (not recorded which). This chain links TRBV7-9 with TRBJ2-1, with 7 bases fitting TRBD2. The TCR sequence derives from a male donor with ankylosing spondylitis or in good health (not recorded which). The CDR3 bases are TGTGCCAGCAGTAGTAGCGGGTTATACAATGAGCAGTTCTTC. This codes for CASSSSGLYNEQFF.